This TCR beta chain was sequenced in a study of control samples from healthy donors and cancer patients. TCRdb's copy holds only in-frame clones and misses some; the assay was immunoSEQ multiplex PCR. The table shows approximately 86,000 clones, with approximately 87% occurring only once. The source of this sequence is a woman between 35 and 50 years old in good health. The source material was blood.

The CDR3 loop reads CASSPSSPTEPYEQYF. The CDR3 coding sequence is TGTGCCAGCAGCCCCTCTTCGCCGACAGAACCCTACGAGCAGTACTTC. The V call is TRBV25-1, the J call TRBJ2-7; D is possibly TRBD1 (5 bases). Trimming pared 6 bases from V and 2 bases from J, leaving 20 bases between. The CDR3 runs 16 residues. The V gene's germline CDR1 is MGHDK and CDR2 SYGVNS.